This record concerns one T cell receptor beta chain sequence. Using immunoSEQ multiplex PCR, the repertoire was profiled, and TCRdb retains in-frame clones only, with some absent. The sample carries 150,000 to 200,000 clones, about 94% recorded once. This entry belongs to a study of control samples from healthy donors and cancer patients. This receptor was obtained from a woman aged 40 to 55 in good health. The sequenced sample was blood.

CDR3: CSVGMGDRGSPLHF. The CDR3 nucleotides read TGCAGCGTTGGGATGGGGGACCGAGGTTCACCCCTCCACTTT. The chain links TRBV29-1 to TRBJ1-6; D is possibly TRBD1 (5 bases). The ends were cut back, 4 bases at V and 9 bases at J, with 16 bases in the middle. CDR3 size: 14 residues. The germline V gene has CDR1 SQVTM and CDR2 ANQGSEA.